This entry is about one T cell receptor beta chain. Its antigen is still unknown. No much larger clonotype is one base removed from it; base qualities were not supplied. The library was produced with 5' RACE. TCRdb lists the instrument as Illumina HiSeq 2500. The second PCR ran for about 7 to 11 cycles and used a J-beta primer mix along with a sample-barcoded 5' primer. Each TCR beta cDNA molecule received a unique molecular identifier from a template-switch 5' adaptor carrying 12 random nucleotides. At least 3 million CDR3-containing paired-end reads were obtained from each sample. First-strand cDNA synthesis was performed from all RNA using the Mint cDNA synthesis kit, with priming by a TRBC-specific oligonucleotide. All cDNA was treated with uracil-DNA glycosylase and then went through a first 18-cycle PCR with the universal primers M1SS and BC2_uni_R. Regarding the original processing steps: Each sample was normalized by randomly selecting 1 million high-quality reads, each carrying a distinct molecular identifier. Instead of being binned into consensus sequences, reads with shared molecular identifiers were discarded. MiTCR, run with a Q25 quality threshold and the strictest error-elimination algorithm, handled CDR3 identification, clonotype clustering and error correction. A nonparametric unseen species model with Euler transformation was used to estimate lower-bound total TCR beta diversity. The public sequencing data were trimmed at Q25 with fastp and processed into clonotypes with MiXCR by TCRdb, which kept only in-frame beta chains. Identical CDR3 proteins give one entry, which carries the most common genes and DNA. TCRdb assigned the V and J calls; the authors' analysis was not used. Across this sample there are 730,000 or so distinct CDR3 sequences, with roughly 41% seen only once. Jointly, the top ten make up around 20% of the sample.

The donors were roughly 40 Caucasian individuals from Russia, aged 6 to 90 years, who were systemically healthy. Each donor gave ten milliliters of peripheral blood, drawn into EDTA-treated Vacutainer tubes. Ficoll-Paque density-gradient centrifugation was used to isolate PBMCs, with at least 6 million obtained per sample. Trizol reagent was used to extract total RNA from the PBMCs, yielding at least 5.5 micrograms per sample. For every donor, an aliquot of PBMCs went through flow cytometry to measure the percentages of naive CD45RAhigh/CD27high T cells. Germline trimming amounts to 3 bases on V and 3 bases on J, with 5 as the count of junction bases outside the gene matches. CDR1 and CDR2, looked up from the germline V gene (reference sequence), are DFQATT and SNEGSKA. There are 14 amino acids in the CDR3, from cysteine to phenylalanine inclusive. Left in the record is the CDR3 DNA by itself, 42 bases read in frame from the first base.

The entry originates in a study of blood T cells in healthy people across ages (dated by TCRdb to 2013 to 2016). In the study overall: In model experiments, roughly one uniquely barcoded TCR beta cDNA molecule per two T cells was captured by template switching. Using the same blood draw, the study looked at two additional independent replicas of 1 million unique cDNA reads for two donors, one aged 18 to 30 and the other aged 80 or older. Four age groups were formed from the donors: young (average about 17 years), middle-aged (approximately 42), aged (about 62) and long-lived (about 75). Donors of different ages were randomly distributed across sequencing lanes to avoid experimental bias. The study measured age-related changes in TCR beta repertoire diversity using deep sequencing normalized with unique cDNA molecular identifiers. Results and caveats for the whole study, not just this receptor: Observed TCR beta diversity correlated strongly with the percentage of naive T cells measured by flow cytometry. Conclusive comparison of naive and antigen-experienced compartments was prevented by the profiling of bulk unsorted PBMCs. Because the CMV infection status of the donors was unknown, age-related changes in expanded clonotypes may potentially have been confounded. Compared with the aged group, the long-lived group had more naive CD4+ T cells, fewer expanded clones and increased TCR diversity, a pattern suggesting age selection. Estimates of total diversity from one million sequenced T cells were regarded as lower bounds and underestimates. As age increased, observed TCR beta diversity per million T cells dropped in a roughly linear way, and a significant reduction was already evident by age 40.

The sequence was collected from a woman aged 55-70 years in good health. The chain uses TRBV20-1 and TRBJ2-7; TRBD1 agrees with 10 junctional bases. Sequencing was performed on blood. The nucleotide sequence is given as TGCAGTGCTAGCCCGGGACAGGGGAACTACGAGCAGTACTTC. The encoded protein is CSASPGQGNYEQYF.